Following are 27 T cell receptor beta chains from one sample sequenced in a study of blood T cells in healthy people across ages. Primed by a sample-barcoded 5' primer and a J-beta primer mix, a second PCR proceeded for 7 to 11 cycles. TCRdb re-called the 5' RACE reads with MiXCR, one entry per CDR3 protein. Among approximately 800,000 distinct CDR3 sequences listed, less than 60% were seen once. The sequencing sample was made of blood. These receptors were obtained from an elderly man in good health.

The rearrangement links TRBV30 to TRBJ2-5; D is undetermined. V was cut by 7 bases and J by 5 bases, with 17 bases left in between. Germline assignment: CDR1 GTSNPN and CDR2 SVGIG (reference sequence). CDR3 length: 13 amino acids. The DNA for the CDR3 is TGTGCCTCCTTGGACCCCCAAGGCGAGACCCAGTACTTC. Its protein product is CASLDPQGETQYF.

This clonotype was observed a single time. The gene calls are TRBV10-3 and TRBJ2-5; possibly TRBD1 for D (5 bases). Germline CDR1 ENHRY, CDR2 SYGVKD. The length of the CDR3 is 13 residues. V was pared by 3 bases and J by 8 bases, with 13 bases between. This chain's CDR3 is CAISEGRVDTQYF. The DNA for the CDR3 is TGTGCCATCAGTGAAGGCAGGGTGGACACCCAGTACTTC.

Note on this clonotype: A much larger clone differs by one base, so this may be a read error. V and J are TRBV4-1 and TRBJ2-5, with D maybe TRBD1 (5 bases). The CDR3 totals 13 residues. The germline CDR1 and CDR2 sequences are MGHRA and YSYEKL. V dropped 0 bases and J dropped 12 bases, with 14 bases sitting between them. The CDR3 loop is CASSQEDRTEKYF. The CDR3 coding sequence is TGCGCCAGCAGCCAAGAAGACAGAACCGAGAAGTACTTC.

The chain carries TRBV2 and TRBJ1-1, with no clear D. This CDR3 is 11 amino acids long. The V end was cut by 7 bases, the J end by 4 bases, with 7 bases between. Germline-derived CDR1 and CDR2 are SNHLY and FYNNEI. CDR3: CASKLSTEAFF. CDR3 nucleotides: TGTGCCAGCAAACTTAGCACTGAAGCTTTCTTT.

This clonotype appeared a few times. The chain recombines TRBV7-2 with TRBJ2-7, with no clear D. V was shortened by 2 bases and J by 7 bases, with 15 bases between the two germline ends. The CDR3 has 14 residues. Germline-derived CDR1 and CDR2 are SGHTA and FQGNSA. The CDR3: CASSLLRNHNEQYF. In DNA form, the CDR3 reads TGTGCCAGCAGCTTATTACGGAATCACAATGAGCAGTACTTC.

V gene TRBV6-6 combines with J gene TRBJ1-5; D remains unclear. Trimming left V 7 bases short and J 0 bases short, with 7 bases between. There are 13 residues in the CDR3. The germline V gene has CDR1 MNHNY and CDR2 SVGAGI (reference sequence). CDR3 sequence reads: CASNDLSNQPQHF. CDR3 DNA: TGTGCCAGCAACGACCTTAGCAATCAGCCCCAGCATTTT.

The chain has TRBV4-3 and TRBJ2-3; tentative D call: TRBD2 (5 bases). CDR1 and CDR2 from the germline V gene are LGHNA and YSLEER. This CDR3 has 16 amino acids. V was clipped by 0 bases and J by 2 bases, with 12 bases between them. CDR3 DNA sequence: TGCGCCAGCAGCCAAGAAGCGGTTGGGGACACAGATACGCAGTATTTT. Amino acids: CASSQEAVGDTDTQYF.

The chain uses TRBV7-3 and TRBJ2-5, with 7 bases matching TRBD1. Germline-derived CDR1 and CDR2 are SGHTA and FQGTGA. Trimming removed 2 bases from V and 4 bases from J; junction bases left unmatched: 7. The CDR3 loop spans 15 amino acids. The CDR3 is CASSLSDRSAETQYF. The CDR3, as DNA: TGTGCCAGCAGCTTATCGGACAGGTCCGCAGAGACCCAGTACTTC.

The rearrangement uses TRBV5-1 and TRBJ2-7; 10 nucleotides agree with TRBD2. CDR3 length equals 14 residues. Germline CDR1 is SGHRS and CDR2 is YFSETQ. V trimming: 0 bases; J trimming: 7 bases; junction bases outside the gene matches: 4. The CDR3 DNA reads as TGCGCCAGCAGCTTGGAACTAGCGGGACAAGAGCAGTACTTC. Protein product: CASSLELAGQEQYF. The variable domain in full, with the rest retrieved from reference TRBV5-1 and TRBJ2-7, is KAGVTQTPRYLIKTRGQQVTLSCSPISGHRSVSWYQQTPGQGLQFLFEYFSETQRNKGNFPGRFSGRQFSNSRSEMNVSTLELGDSALYLCASSLELAGQEQYFGPGTRLTVT.

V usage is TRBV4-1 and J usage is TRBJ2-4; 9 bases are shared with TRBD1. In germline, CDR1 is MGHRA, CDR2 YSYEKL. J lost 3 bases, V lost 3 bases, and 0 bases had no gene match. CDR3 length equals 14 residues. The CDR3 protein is CASSQTGGKNIQYF. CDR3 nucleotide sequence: TGCGCCAGCAGCCAGACAGGGGGCAAAAACATTCAGTACTTC.

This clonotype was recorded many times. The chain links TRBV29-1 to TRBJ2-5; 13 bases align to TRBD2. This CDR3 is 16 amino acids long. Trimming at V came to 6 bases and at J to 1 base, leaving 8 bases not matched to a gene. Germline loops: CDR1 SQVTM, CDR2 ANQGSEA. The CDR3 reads CSVDLGLAGTQETQYF. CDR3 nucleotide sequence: TGCAGCGTAGATCTGGGACTAGCGGGAACCCAAGAGACCCAGTACTTC.

In nucleotides, the CDR3 is TGTGCCAGCAGCTTGTGGCCGGGCTCTAATCAGCCCCAGCATTTT. Amino acid sequence: CASSLWPGSNQPQHF. The V call is TRBV5-5, the J call TRBJ1-5; no reliable D call. There are 15 residues in the CDR3. The V end was cut by 1 base, the J end by 4 bases, with 12 bases between. CDR1 SGHKS and CDR2 YYEKEE come from the germline V gene (reference sequence).

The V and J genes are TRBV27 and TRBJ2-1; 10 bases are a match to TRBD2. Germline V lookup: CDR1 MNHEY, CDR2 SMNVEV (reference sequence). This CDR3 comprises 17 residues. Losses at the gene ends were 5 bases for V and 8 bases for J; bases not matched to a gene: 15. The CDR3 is CASSLDGGLAGVYEQFF. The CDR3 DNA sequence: TGTGCCAGCAGTCTAGATGGAGGGCTAGCGGGAGTATATGAGCAGTTCTTC.

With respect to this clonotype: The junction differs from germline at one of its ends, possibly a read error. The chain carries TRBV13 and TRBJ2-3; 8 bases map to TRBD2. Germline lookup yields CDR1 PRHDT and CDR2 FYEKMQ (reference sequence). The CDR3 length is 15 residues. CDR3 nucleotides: TGTGCCAGCAGCTTAGCAGCGGGAGACGCAGATGCGCAGTATTTT. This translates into CASSLAAGDADAQYF.

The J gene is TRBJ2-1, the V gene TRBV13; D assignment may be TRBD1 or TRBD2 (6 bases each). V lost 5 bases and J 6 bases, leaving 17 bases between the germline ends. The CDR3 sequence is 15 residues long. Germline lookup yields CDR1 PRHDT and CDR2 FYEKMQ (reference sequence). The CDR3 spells CASSPGDTLVNEQFF. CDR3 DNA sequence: TGTGCCAGCAGCCCGGGGGACACGCTGGTCAATGAGCAGTTCTTC.

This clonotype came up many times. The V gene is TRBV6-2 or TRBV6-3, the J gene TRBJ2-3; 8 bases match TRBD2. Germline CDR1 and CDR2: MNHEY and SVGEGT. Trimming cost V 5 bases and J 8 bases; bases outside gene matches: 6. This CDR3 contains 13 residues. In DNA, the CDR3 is TGTGCCAGCAGTACTAGCGGAGTCGGTACGCAGTATTTT. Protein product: CASSTSGVGTQYF.

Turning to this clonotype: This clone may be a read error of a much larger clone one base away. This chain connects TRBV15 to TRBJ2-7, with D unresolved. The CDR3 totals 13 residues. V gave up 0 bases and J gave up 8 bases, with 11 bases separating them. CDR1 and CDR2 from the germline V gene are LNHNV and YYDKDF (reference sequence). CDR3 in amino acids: CATSRDLTGQQYF. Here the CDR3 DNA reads TGTGCCACCAGCAGAGATCTGACCGGTCAGCAGTACTTC.

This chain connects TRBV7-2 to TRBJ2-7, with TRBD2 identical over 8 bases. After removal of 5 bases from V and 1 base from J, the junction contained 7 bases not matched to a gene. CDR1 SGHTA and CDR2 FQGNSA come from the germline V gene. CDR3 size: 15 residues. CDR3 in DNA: TGTGCCAGCAGCCCGGGGGGGCTGGGGTCCTACGAGCAGTACTTC. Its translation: CASSPGGLGSYEQYF.

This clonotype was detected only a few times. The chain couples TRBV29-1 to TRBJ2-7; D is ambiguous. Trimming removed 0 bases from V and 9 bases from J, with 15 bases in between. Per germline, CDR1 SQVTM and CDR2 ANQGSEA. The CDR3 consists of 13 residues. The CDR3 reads CSVEDSSNCGQYF. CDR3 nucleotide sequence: TGCAGCGTTGAAGACTCGTCCAATTGCGGGCAGTACTTC.

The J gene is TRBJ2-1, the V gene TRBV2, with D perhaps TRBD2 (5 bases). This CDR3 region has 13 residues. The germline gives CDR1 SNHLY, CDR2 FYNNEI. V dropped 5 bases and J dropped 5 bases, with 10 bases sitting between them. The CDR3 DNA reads TGTGCCAGCAGTCCTACTAGGGACAATGAGCAGTTCTTC. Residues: CASSPTRDNEQFF.

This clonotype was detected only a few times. The CDR3 nucleotides are TGCAGCGTTGTCGAACTAGCGGGAGGGCATGAGCAGTTCTTC. Amino acids: CSVVELAGGHEQFF. This chain links TRBV29-1 with TRBJ2-1; 13 nucleotides align to TRBD2. The CDR3 is 14 amino acids. The germline V gene encodes CDR1 SQVTM and CDR2 ANQGSEA. J was trimmed by 8 bases and V by 4 bases; bases with no gene match: 5.

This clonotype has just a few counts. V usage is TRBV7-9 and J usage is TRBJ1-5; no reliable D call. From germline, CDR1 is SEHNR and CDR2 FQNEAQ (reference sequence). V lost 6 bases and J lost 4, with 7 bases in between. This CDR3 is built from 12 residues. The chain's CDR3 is CASSIINQPQHF. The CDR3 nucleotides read TGTGCCAGCAGTATCATTAATCAGCCCCAGCATTTT.

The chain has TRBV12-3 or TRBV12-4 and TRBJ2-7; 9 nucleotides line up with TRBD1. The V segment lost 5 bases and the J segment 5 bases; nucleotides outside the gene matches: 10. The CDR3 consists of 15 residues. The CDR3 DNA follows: TGTGCCAGCAGTCCTATCAAAGGGACAGGGAACGAGCAGTACTTC. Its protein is CASSPIKGTGNEQYF.

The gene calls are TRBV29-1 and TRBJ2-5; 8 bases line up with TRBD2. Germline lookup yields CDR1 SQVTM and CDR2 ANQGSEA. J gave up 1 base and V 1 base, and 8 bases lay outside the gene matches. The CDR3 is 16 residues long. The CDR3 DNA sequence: TGCAGCGTTGAAGGTGTGGTGGGACTAGGCCAAGAGACCCAGTACTTC. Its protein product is CSVEGVVGLGQETQYF.

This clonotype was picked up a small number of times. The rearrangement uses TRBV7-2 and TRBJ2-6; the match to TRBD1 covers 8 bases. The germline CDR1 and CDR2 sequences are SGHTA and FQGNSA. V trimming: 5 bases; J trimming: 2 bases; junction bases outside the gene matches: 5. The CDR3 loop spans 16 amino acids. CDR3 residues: CASSRRTGPGANVLTF. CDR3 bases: TGTGCCAGCAGCCGAAGGACAGGGCCTGGGGCCAACGTCCTGACTTTC.

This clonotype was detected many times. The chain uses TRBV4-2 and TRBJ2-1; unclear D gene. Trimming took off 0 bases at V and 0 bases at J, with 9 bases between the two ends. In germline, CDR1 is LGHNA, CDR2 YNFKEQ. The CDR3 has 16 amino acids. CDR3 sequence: CASSQDYWSSYNEQFF. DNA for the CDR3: TGTGCCAGCAGCCAAGATTACTGGAGCTCCTACAATGAGCAGTTCTTC.

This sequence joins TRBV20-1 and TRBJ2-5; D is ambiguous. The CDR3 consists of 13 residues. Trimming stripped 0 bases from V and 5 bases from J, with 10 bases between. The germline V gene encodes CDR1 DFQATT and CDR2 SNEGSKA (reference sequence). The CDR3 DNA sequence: TGCAGTGCTAGAGACGCACTTGTGGAGACCCAGTACTTC. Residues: CSARDALVETQYF.